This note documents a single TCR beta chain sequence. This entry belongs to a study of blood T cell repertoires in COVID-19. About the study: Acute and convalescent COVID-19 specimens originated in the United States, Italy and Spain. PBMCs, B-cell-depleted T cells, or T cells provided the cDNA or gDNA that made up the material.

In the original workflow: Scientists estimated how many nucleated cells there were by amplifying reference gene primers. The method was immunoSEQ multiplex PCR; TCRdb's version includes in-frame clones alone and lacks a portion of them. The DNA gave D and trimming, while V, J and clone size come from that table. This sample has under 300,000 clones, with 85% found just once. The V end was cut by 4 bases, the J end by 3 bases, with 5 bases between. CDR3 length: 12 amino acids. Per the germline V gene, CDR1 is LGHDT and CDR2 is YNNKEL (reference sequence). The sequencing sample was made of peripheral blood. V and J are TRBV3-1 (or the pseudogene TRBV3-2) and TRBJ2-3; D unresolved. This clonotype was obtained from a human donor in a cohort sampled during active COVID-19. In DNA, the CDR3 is TGTGCCAGCAGCCGTATGACAGATACGCAGTATTTT. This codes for CASSRMTDTQYF.